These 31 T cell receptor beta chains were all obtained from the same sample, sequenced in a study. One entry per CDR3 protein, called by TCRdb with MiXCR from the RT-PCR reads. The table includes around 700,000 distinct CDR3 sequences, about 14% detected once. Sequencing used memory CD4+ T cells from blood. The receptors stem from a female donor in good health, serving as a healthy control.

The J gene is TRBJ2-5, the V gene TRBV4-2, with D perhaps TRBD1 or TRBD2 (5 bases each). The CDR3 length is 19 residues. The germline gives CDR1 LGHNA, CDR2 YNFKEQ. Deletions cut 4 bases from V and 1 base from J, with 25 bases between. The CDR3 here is CASSPRGRGVKESQETQYF. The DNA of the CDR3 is TGTGCCAGCAGCCCCCGGGGTAGGGGCGTGAAAGAATCCCAAGAGACCCAGTACTTC.

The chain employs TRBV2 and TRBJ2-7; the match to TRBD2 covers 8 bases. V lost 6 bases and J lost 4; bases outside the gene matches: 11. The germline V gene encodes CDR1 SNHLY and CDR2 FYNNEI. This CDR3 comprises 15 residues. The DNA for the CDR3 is TGTGCCAGCAGGTCGGGAGCGGGAGTGTGGTACGAGCAGTACTTC. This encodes CASRSGAGVWYEQYF.

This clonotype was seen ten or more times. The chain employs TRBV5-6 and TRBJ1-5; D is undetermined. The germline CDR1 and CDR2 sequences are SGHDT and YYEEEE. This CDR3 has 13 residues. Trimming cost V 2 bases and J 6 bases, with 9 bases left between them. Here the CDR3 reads CASSFSTGQPQHF. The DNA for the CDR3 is TGTGCCAGCAGCTTTTCGACGGGTCAGCCCCAGCATTTT.

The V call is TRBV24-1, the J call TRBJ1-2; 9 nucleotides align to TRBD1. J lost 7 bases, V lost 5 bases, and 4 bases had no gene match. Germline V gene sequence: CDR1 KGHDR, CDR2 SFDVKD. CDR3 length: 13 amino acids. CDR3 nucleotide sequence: TGTGCCACCAGTGTCGGGACAGGGAGTGGCTACACCTTC. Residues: CATSVGTGSGYTF.

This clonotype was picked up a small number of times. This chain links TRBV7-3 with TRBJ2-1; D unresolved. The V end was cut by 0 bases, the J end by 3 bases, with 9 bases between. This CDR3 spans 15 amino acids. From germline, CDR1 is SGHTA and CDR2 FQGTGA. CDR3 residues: CASSLTRSDYNEQFF. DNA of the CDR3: TGTGCCAGCAGCTTAACTCGGTCAGACTACAATGAGCAGTTCTTC.

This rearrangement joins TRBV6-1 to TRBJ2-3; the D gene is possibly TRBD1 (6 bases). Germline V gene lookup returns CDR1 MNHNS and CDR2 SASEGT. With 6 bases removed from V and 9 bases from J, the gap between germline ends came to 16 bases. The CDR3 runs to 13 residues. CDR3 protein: CASRGVGTGTQYF. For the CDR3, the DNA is TGTGCCAGCAGGGGAGTAGGAACAGGGACGCAGTATTTT.

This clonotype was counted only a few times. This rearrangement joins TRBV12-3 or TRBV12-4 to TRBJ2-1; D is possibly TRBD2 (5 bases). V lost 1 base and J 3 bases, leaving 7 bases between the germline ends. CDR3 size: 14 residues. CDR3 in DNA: TGTGCCAGCAGTTTAGAACTAGGCTACAATGAGCAGTTCTTC. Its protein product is CASSLELGYNEQFF.

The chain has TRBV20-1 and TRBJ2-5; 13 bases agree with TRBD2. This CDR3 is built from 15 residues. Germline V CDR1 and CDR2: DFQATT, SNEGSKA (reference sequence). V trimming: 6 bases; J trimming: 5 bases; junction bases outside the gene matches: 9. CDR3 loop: CSAVTSGRARETQYF. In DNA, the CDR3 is TGCAGTGCGGTTACTAGCGGGAGGGCCAGGGAGACCCAGTACTTC.

CDR3 sequence reads: CASSLPDQGGTSDEAFF. CDR3 coding DNA: TGTGCCAGCAGTTTGCCCGACCAAGGCGGTACGTCAGATGAAGCTTTCTTT. The chain links TRBV28 to TRBJ1-1; D is unresolved. Trimming removed 3 bases at V and 7 bases at J, with 24 bases between. Germline assignment: CDR1 MDHEN and CDR2 SYDVKM. The CDR3 extends over 17 amino acids.

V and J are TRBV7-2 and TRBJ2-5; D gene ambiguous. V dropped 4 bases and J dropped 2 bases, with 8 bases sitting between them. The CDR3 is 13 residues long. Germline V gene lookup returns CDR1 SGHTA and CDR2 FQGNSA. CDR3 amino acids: CASSSVRQETQYF. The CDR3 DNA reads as TGTGCCAGCAGCTCGGTCCGTCAAGAGACCCAGTACTTC.

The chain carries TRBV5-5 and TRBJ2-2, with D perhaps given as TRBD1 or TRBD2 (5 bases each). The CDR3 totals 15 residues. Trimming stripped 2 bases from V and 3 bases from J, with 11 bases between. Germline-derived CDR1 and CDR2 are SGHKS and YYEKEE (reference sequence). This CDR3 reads CASSFTGTYTGELFF. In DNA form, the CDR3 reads TGTGCCAGCAGCTTTACCGGGACCTACACCGGGGAGCTGTTTTTT.

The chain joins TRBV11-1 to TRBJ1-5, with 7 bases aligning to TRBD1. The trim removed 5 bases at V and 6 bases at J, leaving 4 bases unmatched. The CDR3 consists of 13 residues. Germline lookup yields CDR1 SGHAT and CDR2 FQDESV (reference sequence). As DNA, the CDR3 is TGTGCCAGCAGCACCCACAGGGGTCAGCCCCAGCATTTT. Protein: CASSTHRGQPQHF.

CDR3 DNA sequence: TGTGCCAGCTCTAAACTAGCGGGGATCCAAGAGACCCAGTACTTC. Amino acid sequence: CASSKLAGIQETQYF. The chain joins TRBV18 to TRBJ2-5; 10 nucleotides line up with TRBD2. With V trimmed by 6 bases and J by 1 base, 5 bases remained unmatched. The germline gives CDR1 KGHSH, CDR2 LQKENI. This CDR3 has 15 residues.

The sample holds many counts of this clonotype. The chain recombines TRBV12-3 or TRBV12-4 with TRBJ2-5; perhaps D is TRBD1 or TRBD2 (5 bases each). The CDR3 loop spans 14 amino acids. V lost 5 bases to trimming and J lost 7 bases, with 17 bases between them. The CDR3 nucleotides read TGTGCCAGCAGTCCAACGAGGGGCCAGGGGACCCAGTACTTC. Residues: CASSPTRGQGTQYF.

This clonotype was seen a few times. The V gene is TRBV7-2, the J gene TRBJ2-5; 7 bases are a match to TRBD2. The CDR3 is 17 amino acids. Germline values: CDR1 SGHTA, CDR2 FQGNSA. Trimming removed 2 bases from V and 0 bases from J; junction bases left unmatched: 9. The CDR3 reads CASSLNSRGGYQETQYF. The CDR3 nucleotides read TGTGCCAGCAGCTTAAATTCTCGCGGGGGATACCAAGAGACCCAGTACTTC.

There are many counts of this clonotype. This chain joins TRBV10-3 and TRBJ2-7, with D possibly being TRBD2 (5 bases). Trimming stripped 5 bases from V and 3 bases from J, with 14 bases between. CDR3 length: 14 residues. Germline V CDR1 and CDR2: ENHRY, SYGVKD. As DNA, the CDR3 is TGTGCCATCAGTCTCCCCGGGGTGAACTACGAGCAGTACTTC. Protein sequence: CAISLPGVNYEQYF.

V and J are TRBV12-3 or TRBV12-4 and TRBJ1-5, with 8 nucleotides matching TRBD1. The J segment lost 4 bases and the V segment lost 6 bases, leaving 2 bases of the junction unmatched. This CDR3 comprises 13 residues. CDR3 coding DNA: TGTGCCAGCAGGGGACAGGTTAATCAGCCCCAGCATTTT. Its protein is CASRGQVNQPQHF.

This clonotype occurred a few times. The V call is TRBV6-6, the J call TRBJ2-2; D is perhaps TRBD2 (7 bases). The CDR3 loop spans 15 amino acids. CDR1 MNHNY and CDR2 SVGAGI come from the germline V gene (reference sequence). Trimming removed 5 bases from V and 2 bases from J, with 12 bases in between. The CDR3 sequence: CASSGRGVNTGELFF. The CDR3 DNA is TGTGCCAGCAGTGGGAGGGGGGTTAACACCGGGGAGCTGTTTTTT.

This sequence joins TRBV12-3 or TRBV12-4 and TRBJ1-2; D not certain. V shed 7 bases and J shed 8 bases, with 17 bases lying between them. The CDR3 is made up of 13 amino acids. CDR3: CASTQNPSSGYTF. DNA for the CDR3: TGTGCCAGCACCCAAAACCCAAGCTCCGGCTACACCTTC.

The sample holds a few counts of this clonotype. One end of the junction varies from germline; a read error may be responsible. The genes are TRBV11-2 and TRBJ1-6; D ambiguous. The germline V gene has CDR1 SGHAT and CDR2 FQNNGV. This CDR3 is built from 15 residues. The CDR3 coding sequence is TGTGCCAGCAGCTCCCCGGACTGGTTGAATTCGCCCCTCCACTTT. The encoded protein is CASSSPDWLNSPLHF.

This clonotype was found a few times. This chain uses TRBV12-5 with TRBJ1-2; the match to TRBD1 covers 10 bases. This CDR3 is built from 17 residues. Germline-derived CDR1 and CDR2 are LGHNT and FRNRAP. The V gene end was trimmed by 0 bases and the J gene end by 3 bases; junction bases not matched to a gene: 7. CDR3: CASGLVYGTGDHYGYTF. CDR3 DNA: TGTGCTAGTGGTTTGGTTTACGGGACAGGGGACCACTATGGCTACACCTTC. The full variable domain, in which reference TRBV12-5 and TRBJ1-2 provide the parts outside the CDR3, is DARVTQTPRHKVTEMGQEVTMRCQPILGHNTVFWYRQTMMQGLELLAYFRNRAPLDDSGMPKDRFSAEMPDATLATLKIQPSEPRDSAVYFCASGLVYGTGDHYGYTFGSGTRLTVV.

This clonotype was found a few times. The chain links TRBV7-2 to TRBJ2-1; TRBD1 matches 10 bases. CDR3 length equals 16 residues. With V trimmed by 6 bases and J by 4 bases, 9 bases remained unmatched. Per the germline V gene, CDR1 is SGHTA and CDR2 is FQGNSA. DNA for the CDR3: TGTGCCAGCAGGCCCACCGGGACAGGGGAGTACAATGAGCAGTTCTTC. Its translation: CASRPTGTGEYNEQFF.

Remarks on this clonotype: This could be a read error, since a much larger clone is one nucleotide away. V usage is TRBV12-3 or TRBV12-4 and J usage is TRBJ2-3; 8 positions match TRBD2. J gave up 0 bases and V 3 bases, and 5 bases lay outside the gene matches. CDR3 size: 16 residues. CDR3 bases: TGTGCCAGCAGTTTTGGCGGGAGGCTGAGCACAGATACGCAGTATTTT. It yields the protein CASSFGGRLSTDTQYF.

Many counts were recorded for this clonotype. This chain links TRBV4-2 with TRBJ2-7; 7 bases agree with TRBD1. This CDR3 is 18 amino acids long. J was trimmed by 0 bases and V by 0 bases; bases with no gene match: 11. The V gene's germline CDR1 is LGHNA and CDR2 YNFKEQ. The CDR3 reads CASSQEASTGVSSYEQYF. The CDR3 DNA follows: TGTGCCAGCAGCCAAGAGGCAAGTACAGGGGTTAGCTCCTACGAGCAGTACTTC.

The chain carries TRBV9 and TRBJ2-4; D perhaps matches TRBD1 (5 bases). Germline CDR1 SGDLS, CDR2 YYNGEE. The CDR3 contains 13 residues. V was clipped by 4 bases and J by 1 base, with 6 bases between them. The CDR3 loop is CASSPGAKNIQYF. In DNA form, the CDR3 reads TGTGCCAGCAGCCCAGGGGCCAAAAACATTCAGTACTTC.

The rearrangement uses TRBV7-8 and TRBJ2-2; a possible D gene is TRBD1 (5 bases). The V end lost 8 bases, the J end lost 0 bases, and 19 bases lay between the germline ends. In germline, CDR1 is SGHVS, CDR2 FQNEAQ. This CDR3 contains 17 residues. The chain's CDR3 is CASYTLWGTTNTGELFF. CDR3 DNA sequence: TGTGCCAGCTATACACTTTGGGGCACCACGAACACCGGGGAGCTGTTTTTT. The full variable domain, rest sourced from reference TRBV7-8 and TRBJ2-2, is GAGVSQSPRYKVAKRGQDVALRCDPISGHVSLFWYQQALGQGPEFLTYFQNEAQLDKSGLPSDRFFAERPEGSVSTLKIQRTQQEDSAVYLCASYTLWGTTNTGELFFGEGSRLTVL.

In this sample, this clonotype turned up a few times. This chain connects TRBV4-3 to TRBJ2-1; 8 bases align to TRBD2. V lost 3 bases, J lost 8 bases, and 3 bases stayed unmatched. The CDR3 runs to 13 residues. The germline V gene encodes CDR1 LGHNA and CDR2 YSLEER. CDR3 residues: CASSHGLAYEQFF. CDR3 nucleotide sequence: TGCGCCAGCAGCCACGGACTAGCTTATGAGCAGTTCTTC.

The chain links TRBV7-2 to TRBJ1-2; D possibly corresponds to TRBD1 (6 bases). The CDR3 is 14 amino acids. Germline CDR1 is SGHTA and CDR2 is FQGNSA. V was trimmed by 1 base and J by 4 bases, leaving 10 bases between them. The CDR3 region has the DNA TGTGCCAGCAGCTTAGAACCGACAGGCTATGGCTACACCTTC. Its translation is CASSLEPTGYGYTF.

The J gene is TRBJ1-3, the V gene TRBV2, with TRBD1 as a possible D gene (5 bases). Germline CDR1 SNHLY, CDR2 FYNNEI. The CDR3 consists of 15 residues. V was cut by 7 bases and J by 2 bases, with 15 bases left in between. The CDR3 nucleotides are TGTGCCAGCAATCAGGGCCTCATACCTGGAAACACCATATATTTT. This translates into CASNQGLIPGNTIYF.

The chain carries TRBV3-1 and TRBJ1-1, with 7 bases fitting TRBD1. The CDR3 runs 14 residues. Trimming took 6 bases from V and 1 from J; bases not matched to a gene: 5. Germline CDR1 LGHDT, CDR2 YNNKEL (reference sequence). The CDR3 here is CASRLGQSNTEAFF. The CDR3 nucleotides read TGTGCCAGCAGACTGGGACAGTCGAACACTGAAGCTTTCTTT.

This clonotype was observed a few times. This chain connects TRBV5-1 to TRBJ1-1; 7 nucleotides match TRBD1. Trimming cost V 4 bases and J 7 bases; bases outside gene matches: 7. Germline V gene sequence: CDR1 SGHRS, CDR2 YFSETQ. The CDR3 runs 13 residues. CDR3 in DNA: TGCGCCAGCAGCCCGGGACAGCTCCTTGAAGCTTTCTTT. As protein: CASSPGQLLEAFF.